This T cell receptor (beta chain) was captured by sequencing in a study of vaccination effects on CD4 cells after COVID-19. Study details: Post-vaccine specimens were collected at a median of 72 days following the second dose. Study results and limitations: The authors studied few convalescent patients and collected no early post-infection timepoints.

Some clones are missing from TCRdb's copy, which holds only in-frame ones; the method was immunoSEQ multiplex PCR. The sample contains 50,000 to 80,000 clones, less than 85% of which appear only once. Comment on this clone: No antigen is known for it.

Subsequent to a culture period of about ten days, CD4+ T cells were isolated. The participants, recipients of two vaccine doses, got either BNT162b2 or mRNA-1273. Replacing half the medium with IL-2 medium was done on days 3 and 7. Trimming cost V 5 bases and J 1 base, with 8 bases left between them. This CDR3 has 13 amino acids. The germline V gene encodes CDR1 SGHAT and CDR2 FQNNGV. V and J are TRBV11-2 and TRBJ2-5; no firm D call. This clonotype was obtained from a human donor who received a COVID-19 vaccine. The sample was CD4+ T cells from PBMCs cultured without peptide, taken after COVID-19 vaccination. CDR3: CASSATVQETQYF. CDR3 DNA: TGTGCCAGCAGCGCTACGGTCCAAGAGACCCAGTACTTC.